A selection of T cell receptor beta chains follows, all from one sample in a study of control samples from healthy donors and cancer patients. Here immunoSEQ multiplex PCR was the method, and the copy in TCRdb shows in-frame clones only, minus some. The profile covers about 120,000 clones, with approximately 92% appearing a single time and around 5.4% taken by the ten largest. Material for sequencing was blood. These receptors were collected from a man in his late teens or twenties in good health. The CDR3 runs from the conserved cysteine through the conserved F or W. A D gene is named only where the DNA matches it firmly. A row's size may be missing; if present it is once, few, many or a size class.

>NA|TRBJ2-2|NA|TRBV5-4
TGTGCCAGCAGTTCTCGGGGTTTAAACACCGGGGAGCTGTTTTTT
CASSSRGLNTGELFF
>TRBD1|TRBJ1-6|NA|TRBV19
TGTGCCAGTAAAGGACAGGGAAATTCACCCCTCCACTTT
CASKGQGNSPLHF
>TRBD2|TRBJ2-7|few|TRBV20-1
TGCAGTGCTAGTTCTTGGCGGGGGGGCTCCTACGAGCAGTACTTC
CSASSWRGGSYEQYF
>NA|TRBJ2-1|NA|TRBV2
TGTGCCAGCAGTCCGGACGGATACAATGAGCAGTTCTTC
CASSPDGYNEQFF
>NA|TRBJ1-2|NA|TRBV9
TGTGCCAGCAGCCCTCAACAGGCGACTAACTATGGCTACACCTTC
CASSPQQATNYGYTF
>NA|TRBJ2-7|NA|TRBV29-1
TGCAGCGTCCGGGACAAATTCTACGAGCAGTACTTC
CSVRDKFYEQYF
>NA|TRBJ2-1|NA|TRBV19
TGTGCCAGTACAAATCAGGGTCCCGCCTACAATGAGCAGTTCTTC
CASTNQGPAYNEQFF
>NA|TRBJ1-5|NA|TRBV19
TGTGCCAGTAGTATACCGGGCGGCAATCAGCCCCAGCATTTT
CASSIPGGNQPQHF
>NA|TRBJ1-6|once|TRBV3-1/TRBV3-2
TGTGCCAGCAGCCAAGATAGATCACCCCTCCACTTT
CASSQDRSPLHF
>NA|TRBJ1-1|once|TRBV5-4
TGTGCCAGCAGCTTACTAGATGGGGACCCGCGGGCTTTCTTT
CASSLLDGDPRAFF
>TRBD1|TRBJ1-2|NA|TRBV5-5
TGTGCCAGCAGTCTTGACAGGGATGGCTACACCTTC
CASSLDRDGYTF
>NA|TRBJ1-4|NA|TRBV30
TGTGCCTGGAGTGTGGCACACAATGAAAAACTGTTTTTT
CAWSVAHNEKLFF
>NA|TRBJ1-2|NA|TRBV5-1
TGCGCCAGCAGCTTGTACGCCAGCGCGGAATTTAACAGGGGCTACACCTTC
CASSLYASAEFNRGYTF
>TRBD2|TRBJ2-1|NA|TRBV9
TGTGCCAGCAGCTTAAGAGCGGGGGGCAACAATGAGCAGTTCTTC
CASSLRAGGNNEQFF
>NA|TRBJ1-5|few|TRBV30
TGTGCCTGGAGCAGTAGCAATCAGCCCCAGCATTTT
CAWSSSNQPQHF
>TRBD1|TRBJ1-6|once|TRBV5-1
TGCGCCAGCAGCCGACGGACAGGCTTTGGGAATTCACCCCTCCACTTT
CASSRRTGFGNSPLHF
>TRBD1|TRBJ2-2|once|TRBV6-5
TGTGCCAGCAGGCTTTCGAGGGGGCACACCGGGGAGCTGTTTTTT
CASRLSRGHTGELFF